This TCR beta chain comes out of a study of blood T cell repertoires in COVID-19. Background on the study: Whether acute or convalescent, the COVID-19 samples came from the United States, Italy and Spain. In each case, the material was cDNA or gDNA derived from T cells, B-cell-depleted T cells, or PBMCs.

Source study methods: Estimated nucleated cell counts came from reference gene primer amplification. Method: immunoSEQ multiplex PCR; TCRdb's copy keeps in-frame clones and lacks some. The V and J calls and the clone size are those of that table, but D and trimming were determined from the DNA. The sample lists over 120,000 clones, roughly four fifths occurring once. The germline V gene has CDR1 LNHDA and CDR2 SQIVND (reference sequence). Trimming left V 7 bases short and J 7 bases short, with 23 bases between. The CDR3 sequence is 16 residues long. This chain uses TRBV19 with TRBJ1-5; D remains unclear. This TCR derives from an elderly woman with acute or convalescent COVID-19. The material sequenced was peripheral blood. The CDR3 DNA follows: TGTGCCAGTACCTCCCCCGTCGGGGAAACGAACCAGCCCCAGCATTTT. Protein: CASTSPVGETNQPQHF.